The 10 T cell receptor beta chains reported below all come from one sample, sequenced in a study of Ad26.COV2.S vaccination and SARS-CoV-2 variants. The assay was immunoSEQ multiplex PCR, and TCRdb's table has in-frame clones only and misses some. Here the sample spans about 350,000 clones, roughly nine tenths being singletons. The sample in question was peripheral blood, obtained after recovery from COVID-19. These receptors were collected from a human donor who had recovered from COVID-19.

V gene TRBV7-2 combines with J gene TRBJ1-5; D may be TRBD1 (5 bases). This CDR3 region has 18 residues. V lost 0 bases and J lost 4, with 19 bases in between. Germline CDR1 and CDR2: SGHTA and FQGNSA. In DNA, the CDR3 is TGTGCCAGCAGCTTAGCATTCGGGTTTGGGGAGGGGAATCAGCCCCAGCATTTT. It is translated as CASSLAFGFGEGNQPQHF.

This chain uses TRBV12-5 with TRBJ1-2, with TRBD1 matching over 7 bases. The CDR3 extends over 11 amino acids. V shed 5 bases, J shed 6 bases, and the junction held 0 bases outside the gene matches. CDR1 is LGHNT and CDR2 is FRNRAP in the germline V gene. CDR3 sequence (DNA): TGTGCTAGTGGTCAGGGGGATGGCTACACCTTC. Translated, it gives CASGQGDGYTF.

This rearrangement joins TRBV6-5 to TRBJ2-1; no reliable D call. The CDR3 is made up of 13 amino acids. Germline V lookup: CDR1 MNHEY, CDR2 SVGAGI. Between the trimmed V and J ends, which lost 6 bases and 5 bases, there was a span of 11 bases. This CDR3 reads CASRGWANNEQFF. The CDR3 DNA is TGTGCCAGCAGGGGCTGGGCCAACAATGAGCAGTTCTTC.

This clone was found many times. V gene TRBV5-4 combines with J gene TRBJ2-2; TRBD2 aligns across 8 bases. The junction had 9 bases not matched to a gene; V was cut back by 6 bases and J by 2 bases. The CDR3 spans 16 residues. Germline V gives CDR1 SGHNT, CDR2 YYREEE (reference sequence). The CDR3 loop is CASNYGGEVNTGELFF. The CDR3, as DNA: TGTGCCAGCAATTACGGGGGGGAAGTAAACACCGGGGAGCTGTTTTTT.

This chain links TRBV5-8 with TRBJ2-7; 15 bases map to TRBD2. There are 16 residues in the CDR3. Germline V CDR1 and CDR2: SGHTS, YDEGEE. J gave up 1 base and V 2 bases, and 1 base lay outside the gene matches. The CDR3 coding sequence is TGTGCCAGCAGCTTAGGACTAGCGGGGGGGTCCTACGAGCAGTACTTC. Protein sequence: CASSLGLAGGSYEQYF.

This sequence joins TRBV19 and TRBJ2-5; 7 bases are shared with TRBD1. This CDR3 contains 14 residues. V lost 6 bases and J lost 5; bases outside the gene matches: 9. Germline V CDR1 and CDR2: LNHDA, SQIVND (reference sequence). DNA for the CDR3: TGTGCCAGTAGCTGGGTAGGGGGCGCGGAGACCCAGTACTTC. Protein sequence: CASSWVGGAETQYF.

This sequence joins TRBV6-5 and TRBJ2-1; D unresolved. Germline V gene lookup returns CDR1 MNHEY and CDR2 SVGAGI. The V gene lost 5 bases and the J gene lost 9 bases, with 17 bases spanning the gap. The CDR3 is made up of 14 amino acids. CDR3 in DNA: TGTGCCAGCAGTAGATTTGGACCAGACGGTGAGCAGTTCTTC. It yields the protein CASSRFGPDGEQFF.

The gene calls are TRBV5-6 and TRBJ2-7; D remains unclear. This CDR3 is 12 amino acids long. CDR1 and CDR2 (germline): SGHDT, YYEEEE. Deletions cut 0 bases from V and 3 bases from J, with 4 bases between. The DNA for the CDR3 is TGTGCCAGCAGCTTGGAAGGCTACGAGCAGTACTTC. It yields the protein CASSLEGYEQYF.

In DNA, the CDR3 is TGTGCCACCAGTGATTCTGGGGGGTCCCGCCCAGATACGCAGTATTTT. Amino acids: CATSDSGGSRPDTQYF. V gene TRBV24-1 combines with J gene TRBJ2-3, with D perhaps matching TRBD2 (6 bases). The CDR3 totals 16 residues. Trimming pared 2 bases from V and 4 bases from J, leaving 15 bases between. CDR1 and CDR2 from the germline V gene are KGHDR and SFDVKD.

The rearrangement joins TRBV5-1 to TRBJ1-3, with D unclear. The CDR3 contains 12 residues. V lost 0 bases, J lost 6 bases, and 4 bases lay in between. Germline CDR1 and CDR2: SGHRS and YFSETQ. The CDR3, as DNA: TGCGCCAGCAGCTTGGACTTAAACACCATATATTTT. It codes for CASSLDLNTIYF.